This T cell receptor (beta chain) was recovered during a study of control samples from healthy donors and cancer patients. Germline V gives CDR1 SGHVS, CDR2 FQNEAQ. The CDR3 is 16 residues long. V was cut by 1 base and J by 3 bases, with 13 bases left in between. TCRdb keeps only in-frame clones here, not all; method: immunoSEQ multiplex PCR. Among 180,000 or so clones listed, 85% to 95% were seen once. The chain links TRBV7-8 to TRBJ1-5; D gene uncertain. The receptor was derived from a woman aged 55-70 years in good health. Sequencing was done on a sample of blood. CDR3 sequence reads: CASSLVARTLNQPQHF. CDR3 sequence (DNA): TGTGCCAGCAGCTTAGTTGCTCGGACGCTCAATCAGCCCCAGCATTTT.